This TCR beta chain was observed in a study of cytomegalovirus exposure and HLA in healthy donors. There are 15 residues in the CDR3. Trimming took off 10 bases at V and 3 bases at J, with 16 bases between the two ends. Germline values: CDR1 MDHEN, CDR2 SYDVKM. This clone was counted only a few times. PCR used 60 Vbeta primers and 13 Jbeta primers. Sequenced by immunoSEQ multiplex PCR; TCRdb stores in-frame clones only, minus some. The table records tens of thousands of clones, more than 55% of them present only once. The sequence derives from a woman aged 45-65 years in good health and CMV-seropositive. Sequenced sample: PBMCs. The chain uses TRBV28 and TRBJ1-6, with D possibly TRBD1 on 5 matching bases. The CDR3 coding sequence is TGTGCCACCTTCCCGGGGGGGAACTATAATTCACCCCTCCACTTT. It specifies CATFPGGNYNSPLHF.